The 22 T cell receptor beta chains below come from one sample, sequenced in a study of T-cell reconstitution after alpha-beta-depleted transplantation in children. TCRbeta library construction was performed incorporating unique molecular identifiers. TCRdb redid the calling of the PCR reads with MiXCR, one entry per CDR3 protein. The table includes approximately 70,000 distinct CDR3 sequences, just under 5% detected once. Sequencing was performed on PBMCs, mostly from graft donor cells, taken 180 days after TCRalphabeta/CD19-depleted stem cell transplant. Receptors originate from a boy in the first two years of life who had a stem cell transplant for acute myeloid leukemia, so the T cells may come from the graft donor.

This clonotype was seen many times. The chain couples TRBV4-2 to TRBJ1-1; weak D call: TRBD1 (6 bases). This CDR3 is 15 amino acids long. CDR1 is LGHNA, CDR2 YNFKEQ, per germline. The V and J ends lost 0 bases and 4 bases respectively, with 12 bases between them. The DNA for the CDR3 is TGTGCCAGCAGCCAAGAGGGAGGAGGGGGCACTGAAGCTTTCTTT. Its translation is CASSQEGGGGTEAFF.

This clonotype was detected ten times or more. The chain employs TRBV7-9 and TRBJ1-2; possibly TRBD1 for D (5 bases). CDR1 and CDR2 from the germline V gene are SEHNR and FQNEAQ (reference sequence). The CDR3 runs 14 residues. The V gene lost 0 bases and the J gene lost 4 bases, with 9 bases spanning the gap. The CDR3 region has the DNA TGTGCCAGCAGCTTAGCAGGGGACTTCTATGGCTACACCTTC. Protein product: CASSLAGDFYGYTF.

At least ten counts were recorded for this clonotype. The rearrangement joins TRBV7-2 to TRBJ1-4; no definite D call. CDR3 length equals 14 residues. Trimming pared 5 bases from V and 4 bases from J, leaving 11 bases between. In germline, CDR1 is SGHTA, CDR2 FQGNSA. This CDR3 reads CASSRTAGNEKLFF. As DNA, the CDR3 is TGTGCCAGCAGCCGGACGGCGGGTAATGAAAAACTGTTTTTT.

This clonotype came up many times. This sequence joins TRBV5-1 and TRBJ1-5; the D gene is possibly TRBD1 (5 bases). The CDR3 totals 14 residues. Per the germline V gene, CDR1 is SGHRS and CDR2 is YFSETQ. Trimming left V 4 bases short and J 1 base short, with 9 bases between. The CDR3 sequence is CASSVRDSNQPQHF. CDR3 nucleotide sequence: TGCGCCAGCAGCGTCCGGGACAGCAATCAGCCCCAGCATTTT.

This clonotype was counted at least ten times. V usage is TRBV7-9 and J usage is TRBJ1-1, with D unresolved. The CDR3 is made up of 15 amino acids. V lost 1 base and J 1 base, leaving 10 bases between the germline ends. Germline CDR1 SEHNR, CDR2 FQNEAQ (reference sequence). The CDR3 nucleotides read TGTGCCAGCAGCTTAGGGTGGAGCGAGAACACTGAAGCTTTCTTT. Amino acids: CASSLGWSENTEAFF.

At least ten counts were recorded for this clonotype. The chain links TRBV7-7 to TRBJ2-3; tentatively, D is TRBD2 (6 bases). The CDR3 runs 13 residues. Trimming stripped 5 bases from V and 9 bases from J, with 15 bases between. Germline CDR1 is SSHAT and CDR2 is FNYEAQ (reference sequence). The CDR3 is CASSPEGGWTQYF. The CDR3 bases are TGTGCCAGCAGCCCCGAAGGAGGGTGGACGCAGTATTTT.

This clonotype came up many times. The chain combines TRBV4-3 with TRBJ2-2; TRBD2 matches 15 bases. J gave up 3 bases and V 4 bases, and 3 bases lay outside the gene matches. The germline gives CDR1 LGHNA, CDR2 YSLEER. This CDR3 spans 17 amino acids. CDR3 DNA: TGCGCCAGCAGCCTAGGACTAGCGGGGGGGTACACCGGGGAGCTGTTTTTT. This codes for CASSLGLAGGYTGELFF.

This clonotype was counted ten times or more. J is TRBJ2-2 and V is TRBV12-3 or TRBV12-4; possibly TRBD2 for D (6 bases). The CDR3 consists of 16 residues. V lost 2 bases, J lost 4 bases, and 14 bases lay in between. In DNA form, the CDR3 reads TGTGCCAGCAGTTTACACGGTCAGGGAGGCACCGGGGAGCTGTTTTTT. It encodes CASSLHGQGGTGELFF.

The sample holds many counts of this clonotype. The rearrangement joins TRBV6-5 to TRBJ1-1; 7 bases match TRBD1. Germline lookup yields CDR1 MNHEY and CDR2 SVGAGI. The CDR3 extends over 14 amino acids. Germline trimming cut 1 base from V and 1 base from J; bases unmatched to any gene: 0. CDR3 sequence reads: CASSYWDRNTEAFF. The CDR3 DNA reads TGTGCCAGCAGTTACTGGGACAGGAACACTGAAGCTTTCTTT.

This clonotype has a count of ten or more. The chain recombines TRBV20-1 with TRBJ2-4; 7 bases align to TRBD1. The junction had 6 bases not matched to a gene; V was cut back by 0 bases and J by 1 base. CDR1 is DFQATT, CDR2 SNEGSKA, per germline (reference sequence). The CDR3 sequence is 16 residues long. DNA of the CDR3: TGCAGTGCTAGAGATAGGACAGGTTTGGCCAAAAACATTCAGTACTTC. The encoded protein is CSARDRTGLAKNIQYF.

In this sample, this clonotype turned up many times. The V and J genes are TRBV28 and TRBJ1-6; D remains unclear. V lost 1 base, J lost 5 bases, and 9 bases lay in between. This CDR3 comprises 15 residues. Germline CDR1 is MDHEN and CDR2 is SYDVKM. CDR3 nucleotide sequence: TGTGCCAGCAGTTTATTACAGCTACATAATTCACCCCTCCACTTT. Translated, it gives CASSLLQLHNSPLHF.

This clonotype was observed at least ten times. The chain recombines TRBV12-3 or TRBV12-4 with TRBJ2-3; D unclear. The ends were cut back, 3 bases at V and 11 bases at J, with 9 bases in the middle. The CDR3 is 11 amino acids. The CDR3, as DNA: TGTGCCAGCAGTTTTCGCCAGAAGCAGTATTTT. Translation gives CASSFRQKQYF.

This clonotype has ten or more counts. The J gene is TRBJ1-3, the V gene TRBV5-1; D is unresolved. V dropped 4 bases and J dropped 1 base, with 9 bases sitting between them. This CDR3 spans 14 amino acids. Germline V gene sequence: CDR1 SGHRS, CDR2 YFSETQ. The CDR3 protein is CASSNPGSGNTIYF. CDR3 bases: TGCGCCAGCAGCAACCCCGGATCTGGAAACACCATATATTTT. The full variable domain, its missing parts supplied by reference TRBV5-1 and TRBJ1-3, is KAGVTQTPRYLIKTRGQQVTLSCSPISGHRSVSWYQQTPGQGLQFLFEYFSETQRNKGNFPGRFSGRQFSNSRSEMNVSTLELGDSALYLCASSNPGSGNTIYFGEGSWLTVV.

This clonotype was seen more than once but under ten times. This CDR3 is CASSQITNTEAFF. In nucleotides, the CDR3 is TGCGCCAGCAGCCAAATAACGAACACTGAAGCTTTCTTT. The chain links TRBV4-3 to TRBJ1-1; unclear D gene. The ends were cut back, 2 bases at V and 1 base at J, with 5 bases in the middle. The germline CDR1 and CDR2 sequences are LGHNA and YSLEER. This CDR3 has 13 residues.

This clonotype has at least ten counts. The chain joins TRBV20-1 to TRBJ1-1; maybe TRBD1 (5 bases). Looked up from germline, CDR1 is DFQATT and CDR2 is SNEGSKA (reference sequence). V dropped 3 bases and J dropped 5 bases, with 19 bases sitting between them. The CDR3 is made up of 15 amino acids. The CDR3 spells CSASWDVPRRTEAFF. The DNA for the CDR3 is TGCAGTGCTAGTTGGGACGTTCCGAGGAGGACTGAAGCTTTCTTT.

This clonotype was seen ten or more times. The chain has TRBV19 and TRBJ1-6; D remains ambiguous. V lost 3 bases to trimming and J lost 7 bases, with 4 bases between them. Germline V CDR1 and CDR2: LNHDA, SQIVND (reference sequence). This CDR3 comprises 12 residues. The CDR3 sequence: CASSIPNSPLHF. CDR3 sequence (DNA): TGTGCCAGTAGTATTCCCAATTCACCCCTCCACTTT.

This clonotype was seen many times. The rearrangement joins TRBV20-1 to TRBJ2-7; perhaps TRBD1 as D (5 bases). Trimming removed 3 bases at V and 7 bases at J, with 13 bases between. CDR1 and CDR2 from the germline V gene are DFQATT and SNEGSKA (reference sequence). This CDR3 contains 12 residues. The CDR3 sequence: CSARDMVGEQYF. CDR3 in DNA: TGCAGTGCTAGGGACATGGTAGGGGAGCAGTACTTC.

At least ten counts were recorded for this clonotype. The chain uses TRBV12-3 or TRBV12-4 and TRBJ2-1; 11 bases map to TRBD2. The CDR3 extends over 17 amino acids. V trimming: 2 bases; J trimming: 7 bases; junction bases outside the gene matches: 10. CDR3 sequence reads: CASSLSLAGGPLNEQFF. The DNA for the CDR3 is TGTGCCAGCAGTTTATCCTTAGCGGGGGGGCCTTTGAATGAGCAGTTCTTC.

This clonotype was counted ten times or more. V is TRBV3-1 and J is TRBJ2-1, with D perhaps TRBD1 (5 bases). Trimming removed 0 bases at V and 4 bases at J, with 13 bases between. Germline CDR1 LGHDT, CDR2 YNNKEL (reference sequence). The CDR3 has 16 residues. The CDR3 spells CASSQETEPLYNEQFF. CDR3 bases: TGTGCCAGCAGCCAAGAGACAGAACCTCTGTACAATGAGCAGTTCTTC.

This clonotype was observed many times. The chain carries TRBV24-1 and TRBJ2-1, with 11 bases lining up with TRBD2. This CDR3 has 16 amino acids. From germline, CDR1 is KGHDR and CDR2 SFDVKD. J gave up 5 bases and V 5 bases, and 7 bases lay outside the gene matches. The CDR3 spells CATSALTSGVNNEQFF. Here the CDR3 DNA reads TGTGCCACCAGTGCCCTGACTAGCGGGGTAAACAATGAGCAGTTCTTC.

This clonotype has a count of ten or more. The CDR3 DNA follows: TGCAGTGCTGGACACGGTACCCAAGAGACCCAGTACTTC. Translated, it gives CSAGHGTQETQYF. The chain is built from TRBV20-1 and TRBJ2-5; TRBD1 is a possible D gene (5 bases). The germline V and J ends were trimmed by 5 bases and 1 base, with 11 bases remaining between them. CDR3 length: 13 residues. Per the germline V gene, CDR1 is DFQATT and CDR2 is SNEGSKA (reference sequence).

This clonotype was counted ten times or more. This rearrangement joins TRBV15 to TRBJ1-2; D not resolved. The CDR3 is 14 residues long. V lost 0 bases to trimming and J lost 4 bases, with 9 bases between them. CDR1 LNHNV and CDR2 YYDKDF come from the germline V gene (reference sequence). CDR3 DNA sequence: TGTGCCACCAGCAGAGAGGTCAGAGGCTATGGCTACACCTTC. It specifies CATSREVRGYGYTF.